In its sample, the clone carrying this T cell receptor (beta chain) was seen a few times. The data were obtained in a study of blood T cell repertoires in COVID-19. Authors' processing steps: The assay estimated nucleated cells by amplifying reference gene primers. The data were produced by immunoSEQ multiplex PCR, yet TCRdb's version contains in-frame clones alone and is incomplete. The V and J calls and clone size were taken over from that table, and D and trimming were inferred from the DNA. Found here are roughly 290,000 clones, about 89% of them singletons; the top ten hold around 12%. V lost 2 bases, J lost 2 bases, and 7 bases lay in between. This CDR3 has 14 residues. Germline V CDR1 and CDR2: SGHTA, FQGNSA.

The chain recombines TRBV7-2 with TRBJ1-5; D is unclear. The TCR comes from a woman aged 55-69 years with acute or convalescent COVID-19. The sample taken for sequencing was peripheral blood. This CDR3 is CASSLRGGNQPQHF. CDR3 sequence (DNA): TGTGCCAGCAGCTTAAGAGGTGGCAATCAGCCCCAGCATTTT. The entire variable domain, with the rest obtained from reference TRBV7-2 and TRBJ1-5, is as follows: GAGVSQSPSNKVTEKGKDVELRCDPISGHTALYWYRQSLGQGLEFLIYFQGNSAPDKSGLPSDRFSAERTGGSVSTLTIQRTQQEDSAVYLCASSLRGGNQPQHFGDGTRLSIL.